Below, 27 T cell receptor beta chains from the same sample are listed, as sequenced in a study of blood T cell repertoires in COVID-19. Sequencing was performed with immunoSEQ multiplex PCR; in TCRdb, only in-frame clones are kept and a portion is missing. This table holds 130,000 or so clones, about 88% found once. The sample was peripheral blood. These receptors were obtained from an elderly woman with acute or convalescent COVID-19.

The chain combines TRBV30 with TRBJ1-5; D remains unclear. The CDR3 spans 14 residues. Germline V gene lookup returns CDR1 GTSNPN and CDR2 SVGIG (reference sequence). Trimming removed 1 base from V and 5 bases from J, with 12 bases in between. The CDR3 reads CAWSGIRGDQPQHF. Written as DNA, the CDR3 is TGTGCCTGGAGTGGTATACGGGGTGATCAGCCCCAGCATTTT. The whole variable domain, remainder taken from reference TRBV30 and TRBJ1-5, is SQTIHQWPATLVQPVGSPLSLECTVEGTSNPNLYWYRQAAGRGLQLLFYSVGIGQISSEVPQNLSASRPQDRQFILSSKKLLLSDSGFYLCAWSGIRGDQPQHFGDGTRLSIL.

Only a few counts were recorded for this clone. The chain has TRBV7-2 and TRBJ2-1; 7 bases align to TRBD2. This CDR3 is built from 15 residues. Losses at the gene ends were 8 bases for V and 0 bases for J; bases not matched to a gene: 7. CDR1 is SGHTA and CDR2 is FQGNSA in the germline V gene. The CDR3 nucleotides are TGTGCCAGCCGCCCCGGGGGGAGCTCCTACAATGAGCAGTTCTTC. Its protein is CASRPGGSSYNEQFF.

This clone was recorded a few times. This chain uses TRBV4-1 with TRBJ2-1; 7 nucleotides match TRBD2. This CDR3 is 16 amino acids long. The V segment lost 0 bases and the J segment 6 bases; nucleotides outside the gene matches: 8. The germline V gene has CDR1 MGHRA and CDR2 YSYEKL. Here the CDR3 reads CASSQDQIAGINEQFF. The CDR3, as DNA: TGCGCCAGCAGCCAAGATCAGATAGCGGGTATCAATGAGCAGTTCTTC.

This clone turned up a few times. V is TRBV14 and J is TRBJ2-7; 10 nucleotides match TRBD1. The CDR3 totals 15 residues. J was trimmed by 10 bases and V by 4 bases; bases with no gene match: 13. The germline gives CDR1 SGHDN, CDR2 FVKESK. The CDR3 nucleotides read TGTGCCAGCAGCCGTCGGGACAGGGGTTATTACGGTCAGTACTTC. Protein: CASSRRDRGYYGQYF.

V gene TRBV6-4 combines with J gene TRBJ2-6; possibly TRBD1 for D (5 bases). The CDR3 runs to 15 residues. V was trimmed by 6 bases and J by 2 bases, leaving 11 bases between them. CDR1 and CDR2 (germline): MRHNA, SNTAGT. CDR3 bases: TGTGCCAGCAGCCCTGACAGAGCTGGGGCCAACGTCCTGACTTTC. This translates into CASSPDRAGANVLTF.

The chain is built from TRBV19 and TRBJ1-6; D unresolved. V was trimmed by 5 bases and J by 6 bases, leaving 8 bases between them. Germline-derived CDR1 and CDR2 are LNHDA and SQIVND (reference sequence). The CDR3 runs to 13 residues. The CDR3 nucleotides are TGTGCCAGTAGTCGTAGTCTTAATTCACCCCTCCACTTT. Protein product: CASSRSLNSPLHF.

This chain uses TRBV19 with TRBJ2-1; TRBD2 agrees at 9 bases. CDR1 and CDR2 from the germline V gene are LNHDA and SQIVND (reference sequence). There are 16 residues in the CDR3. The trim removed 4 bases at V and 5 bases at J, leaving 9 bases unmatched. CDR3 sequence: CASSNSGRTANNEQFF. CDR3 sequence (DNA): TGTGCCAGTAGTAACAGCGGGAGGACCGCTAACAATGAGCAGTTCTTC.

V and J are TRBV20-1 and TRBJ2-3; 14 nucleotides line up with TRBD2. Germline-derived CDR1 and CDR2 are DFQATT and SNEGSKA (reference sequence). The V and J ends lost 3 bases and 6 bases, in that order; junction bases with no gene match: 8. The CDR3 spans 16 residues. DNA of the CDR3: TGCAGTGCTAGTTCGTGGACTAGCGGGAGGTCGGATACGCAGTATTTT. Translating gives CSASSWTSGRSDTQYF.

The CDR3 sequence: CASSLHPPGVTGELFF. The CDR3 DNA follows: TGTGCCAGCAGCTTACACCCCCCAGGGGTCACCGGGGAGCTGTTTTTT. This chain connects TRBV7-2 to TRBJ2-2, with D tentatively TRBD1 (6 bases). CDR3 length equals 16 residues. CDR1 is SGHTA and CDR2 is FQGNSA in the germline V gene. V was cut by 2 bases and J by 4 bases, with 14 bases left in between.

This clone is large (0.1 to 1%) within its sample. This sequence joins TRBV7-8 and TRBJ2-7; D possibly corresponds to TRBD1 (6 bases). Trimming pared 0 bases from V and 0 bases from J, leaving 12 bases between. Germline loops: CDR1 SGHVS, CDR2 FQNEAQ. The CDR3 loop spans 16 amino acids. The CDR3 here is CASSLARQGSSYEQYF. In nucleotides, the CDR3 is TGTGCCAGCAGCTTAGCCCGGCAGGGGAGCTCCTACGAGCAGTACTTC.

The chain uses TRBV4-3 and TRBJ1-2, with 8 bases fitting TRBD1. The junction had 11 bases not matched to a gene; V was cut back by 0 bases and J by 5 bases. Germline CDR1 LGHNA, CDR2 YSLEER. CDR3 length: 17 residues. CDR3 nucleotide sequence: TGCGCCAGCAGCCAAGATACCAGGACAGGGTCGGGGTATGGCTACACCTTC. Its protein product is CASSQDTRTGSGYGYTF.

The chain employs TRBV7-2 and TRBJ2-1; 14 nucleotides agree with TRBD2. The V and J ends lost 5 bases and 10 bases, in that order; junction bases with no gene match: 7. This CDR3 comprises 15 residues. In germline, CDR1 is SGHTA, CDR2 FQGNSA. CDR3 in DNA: TGTGCCAGCAGCAGGGGACTAGCGGGAGCGGGGGAGCAGTTCTTC. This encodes CASSRGLAGAGEQFF.

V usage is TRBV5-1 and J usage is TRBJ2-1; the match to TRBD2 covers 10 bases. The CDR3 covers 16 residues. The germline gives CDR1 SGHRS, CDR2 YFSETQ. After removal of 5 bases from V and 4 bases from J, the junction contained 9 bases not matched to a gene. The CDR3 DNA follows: TGCGCCAGCAGTGGACTAGCGGCCGGACTTTACAATGAGCAGTTCTTC. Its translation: CASSGLAAGLYNEQFF.

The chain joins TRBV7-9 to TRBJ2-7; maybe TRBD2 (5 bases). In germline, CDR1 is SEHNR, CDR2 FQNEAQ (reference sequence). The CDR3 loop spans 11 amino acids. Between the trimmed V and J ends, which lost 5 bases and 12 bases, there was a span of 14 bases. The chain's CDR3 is CASSRPERVYF. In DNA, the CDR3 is TGTGCCAGCAGCCGCCCCGAGAGGGTGTACTTC. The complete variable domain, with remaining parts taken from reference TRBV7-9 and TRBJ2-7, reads DTGVSQNPRHKITKRGQNVTFRCDPISEHNRLYWYRQTLGQGPEFLTYFQNEAQLEKSRLLSDRFSAERPKGSFSTLEIQRTEQGDSAMYLCASSRPERVYFGPGTRLTVT.

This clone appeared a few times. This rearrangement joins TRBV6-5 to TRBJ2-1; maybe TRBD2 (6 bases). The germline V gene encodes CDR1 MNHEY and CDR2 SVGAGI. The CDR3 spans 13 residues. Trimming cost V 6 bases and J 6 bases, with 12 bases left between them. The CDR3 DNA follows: TGTGCCAGCAGGCTGGGACTCCGCAATGAGCAGTTCTTC. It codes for CASRLGLRNEQFF.

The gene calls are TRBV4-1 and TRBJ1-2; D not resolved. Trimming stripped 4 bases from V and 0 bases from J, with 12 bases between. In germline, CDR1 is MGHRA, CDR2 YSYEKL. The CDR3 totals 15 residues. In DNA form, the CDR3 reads TGCGCCAGCAGCCCCCAACAGAGTGCTAACTATGGCTACACCTTC. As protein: CASSPQQSANYGYTF.

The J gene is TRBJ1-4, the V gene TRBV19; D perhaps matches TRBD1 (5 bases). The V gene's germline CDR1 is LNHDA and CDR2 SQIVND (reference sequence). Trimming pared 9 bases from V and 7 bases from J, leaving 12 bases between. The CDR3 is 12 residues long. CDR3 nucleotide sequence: TGTGCCAGCCGGGACGGGGGTGAAAAACTGTTTTTT. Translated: CASRDGGEKLFF.

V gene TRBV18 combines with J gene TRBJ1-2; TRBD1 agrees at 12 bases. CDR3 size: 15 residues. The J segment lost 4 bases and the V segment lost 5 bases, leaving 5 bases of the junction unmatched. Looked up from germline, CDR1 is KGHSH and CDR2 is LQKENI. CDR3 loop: CASSAGTGGGYGYTF. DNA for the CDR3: TGTGCCAGCTCAGCGGGGACAGGGGGCGGCTATGGCTACACCTTC.

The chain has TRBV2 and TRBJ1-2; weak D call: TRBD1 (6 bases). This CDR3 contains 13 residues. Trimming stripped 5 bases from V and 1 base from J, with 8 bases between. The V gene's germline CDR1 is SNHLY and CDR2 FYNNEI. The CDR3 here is CASSRQDNYGYTF. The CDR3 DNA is TGTGCCAGCAGTAGACAGGATAACTATGGCTACACCTTC.

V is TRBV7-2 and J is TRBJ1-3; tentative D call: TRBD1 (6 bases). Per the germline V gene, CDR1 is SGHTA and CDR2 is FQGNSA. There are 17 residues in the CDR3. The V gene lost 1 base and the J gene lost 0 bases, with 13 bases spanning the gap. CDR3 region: CASSLGGTSSSGNTIYF. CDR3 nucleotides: TGTGCCAGCAGCTTAGGGGGGACATCGAGCTCTGGAAACACCATATATTTT.

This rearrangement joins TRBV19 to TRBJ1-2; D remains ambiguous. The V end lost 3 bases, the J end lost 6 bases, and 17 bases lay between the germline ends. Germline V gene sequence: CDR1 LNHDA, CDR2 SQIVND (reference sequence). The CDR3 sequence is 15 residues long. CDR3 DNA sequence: TGTGCCAGTAGTATCCCACAAGCGCGCGGGAATGGCTACACCTTC. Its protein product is CASSIPQARGNGYTF. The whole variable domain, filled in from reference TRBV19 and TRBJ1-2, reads DGGITQSPKYLFRKEGQNVTLSCEQNLNHDAMYWYRQDPGQGLRLIYYSQIVNDFQKGDIAEGYSVSREKKESFPLTVTSAQKNPTAFYLCASSIPQARGNGYTFGSGTRLTVV.

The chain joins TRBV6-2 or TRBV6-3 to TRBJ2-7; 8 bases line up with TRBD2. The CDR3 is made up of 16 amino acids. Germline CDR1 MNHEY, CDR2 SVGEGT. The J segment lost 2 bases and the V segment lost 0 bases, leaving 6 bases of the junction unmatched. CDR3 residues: CASSYSAASGPYEQYF. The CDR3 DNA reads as TGTGCCAGCAGTTACTCGGCGGCTAGCGGGCCCTACGAGCAGTACTTC.

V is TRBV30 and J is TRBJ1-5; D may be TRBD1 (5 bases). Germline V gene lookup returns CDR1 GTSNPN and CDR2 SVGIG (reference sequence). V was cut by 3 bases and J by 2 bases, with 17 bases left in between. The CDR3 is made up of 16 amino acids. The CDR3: CAWSIRGRGGNQPQHF. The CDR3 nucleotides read TGTGCCTGGAGCATACGGGGCCGGGGGGGCAATCAGCCCCAGCATTTT.

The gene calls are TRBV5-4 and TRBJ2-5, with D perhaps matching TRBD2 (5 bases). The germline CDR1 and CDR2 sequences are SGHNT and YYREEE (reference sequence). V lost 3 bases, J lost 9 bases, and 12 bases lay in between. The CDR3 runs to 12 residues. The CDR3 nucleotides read TGTGCCAGCAGCTCCTGGGCCGGGGCCCAGTACTTC. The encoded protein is CASSSWAGAQYF.

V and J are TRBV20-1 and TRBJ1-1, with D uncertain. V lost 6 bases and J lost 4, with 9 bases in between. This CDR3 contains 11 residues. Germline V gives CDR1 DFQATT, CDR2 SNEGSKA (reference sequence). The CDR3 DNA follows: TGCAGTGCCCCATTACTCACTGAAGCTTTCTTT. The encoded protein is CSAPLLTEAFF.

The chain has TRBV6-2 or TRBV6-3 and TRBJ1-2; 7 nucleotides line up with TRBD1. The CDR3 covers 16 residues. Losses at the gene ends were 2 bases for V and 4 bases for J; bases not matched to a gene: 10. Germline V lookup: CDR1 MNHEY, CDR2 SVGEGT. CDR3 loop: CASSYARSTGLYGYTF. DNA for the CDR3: TGTGCCAGCAGTTACGCTAGATCGACAGGGCTCTATGGCTACACCTTC.

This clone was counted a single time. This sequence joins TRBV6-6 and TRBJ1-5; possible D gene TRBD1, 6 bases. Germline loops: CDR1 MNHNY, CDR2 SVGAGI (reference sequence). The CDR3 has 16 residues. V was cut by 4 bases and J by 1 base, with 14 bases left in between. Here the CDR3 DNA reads TGTGCCAGCAGTTTCAAGGGGGTAGTAAGCAATCAGCCCCAGCATTTT. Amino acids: CASSFKGVVSNQPQHF.